The text below deals with one T cell receptor beta chain. Germline is not matched at one junction end, which may reflect a read error. This sample was taken from a study of tumor T cells in aggressive B-cell lymphoma. TCRdb's copy holds only in-frame clones and misses some; the assay was immunoSEQ multiplex PCR. The table records 600 to 700 clones, just under 90% of them present only once. CDR1 SGDLS and CDR2 YYNGEE come from the germline V gene. This CDR3 is 15 amino acids long. Specimen: tumor tissue. The receptor was derived from an adult with diffuse large B cell lymphoma. The genes are TRBV9 and TRBJ2-1; 9 bases align to TRBD2. The CDR3 DNA sequence: TGTGCCAGTAGCGTAGAAGCGGGGGGAAACAATGAGCAGTTCTTC. Its protein is CASSVEAGGNNEQFF. Looking up the rest from reference TRBV9 and TRBJ2-1 gives the full variable domain: DSGVTQTPKHLITATGQRVTLRCSPRSGDLSVYWYQQSLDQGLQFLIQYYNGEERAKGNILERFSAQQFPDLHSELNLSSLELGDSALYFCASSVEAGGNNEQFFGPGTRLTVL.